The 27 T cell receptor beta chains below come from one sample, sequenced in a study of T cell clones after liver transplantation (dated by TCRdb to about 2019). This sample's time point label indicates: pre-transplant. Receptors were amplified or captured by the immunoSEQ multiplex PCR assay. The table was pulled from immuneACCESS by TCRdb, which kept in-frame rearrangements only. Such tables lose some clones; where checked, under half of the loss comes from unresolved V genes, and the rest has no known cause. The table for this sample lists about 60,000 clones; roughly two thirds of them were counted only once. The top ten clones comprise approximately 16% of the sample. Sequencing was performed on CD4+ T cells from blood, taken before liver transplant. The origin of the receptors is a human donor who received a liver transplant.

The chain has TRBV7-3 and TRBJ2-3, with D tentatively TRBD1 (6 bases). The germline V gene encodes CDR1 SGHTA and CDR2 FQGTGA. The CDR3 extends over 14 amino acids. Trimming pared 6 bases from V and 4 bases from J, leaving 14 bases between. For the CDR3, the DNA is TGTGCCAGCAGTTCGTCGACAGGCGCAGATACGCAGTATTTT. Amino acids: CASSSSTGADTQYF.

The rearrangement uses TRBV11-2 and TRBJ1-5; maybe TRBD1 (6 bases). In germline, CDR1 is SGHAT, CDR2 FQNNGV. The CDR3 extends over 15 amino acids. The V end was cut by 0 bases, the J end by 7 bases, with 13 bases between. The CDR3 coding sequence is TGTGCCAGCAGCTTAGAGGGGACAAGGGAACAGCCCCAGCATTTT. It yields the protein CASSLEGTREQPQHF. Based on the CDR3 plus reference TRBV11-2 and TRBJ1-5, the full variable domain is EAGVAQSPRYKIIEKRQSVAFWCNPISGHATLYWYQQILGQGPKLLIQFQNNGVVDDSQLPKDRFSAERLKGVDSTLKIQPAKLEDSAVYLCASSLEGTREQPQHFGDGTRLSIL.

This sequence joins TRBV5-1 and TRBJ2-2; TRBD1 aligns across 7 bases. Germline CDR1 and CDR2: SGHRS and YFSETQ. The CDR3 extends over 15 amino acids. V trimming: 0 bases; J trimming: 5 bases; junction bases outside the gene matches: 4. The DNA of the CDR3 is TGCGCCAGCAGCTTGGCCGTCAGGGGGACCGGGGAGCTGTTTTTT. The encoded protein is CASSLAVRGTGELFF.

The genes are TRBV19 and TRBJ2-1; 7 positions match TRBD1. The trim removed 5 bases at V and 5 bases at J, leaving 6 bases unmatched. Germline CDR1 reads LNHDA; CDR2 reads SQIVND (reference sequence). This CDR3 contains 14 residues. CDR3 protein: CASSARDRNNEQFF. The CDR3 bases are TGTGCCAGTAGTGCCAGGGACAGAAACAATGAGCAGTTCTTC.

The genes are TRBV5-6 and TRBJ2-4; D is undetermined. CDR1 is SGHDT, CDR2 YYEEEE, per germline. V lost 7 bases and J 4 bases, leaving 15 bases between the germline ends. This CDR3 has 14 amino acids. CDR3 loop: CASGSLALKNIQYF. The DNA of the CDR3 is TGTGCCAGCGGTTCGTTGGCTTTAAAAAACATTCAGTACTTC.

This rearrangement joins TRBV7-3 to TRBJ2-2; TRBD1 aligns across 9 bases. The germline V gene has CDR1 SGHTA and CDR2 FQGTGA. The CDR3 totals 13 residues. J was trimmed by 11 bases and V by 5 bases; bases with no gene match: 6. CDR3 amino acids: CASSEDRGQELFF. Here the CDR3 DNA reads TGTGCCAGCAGCGAGGACAGGGGTCAAGAGCTGTTTTTT. The full variable domain, its missing parts supplied by reference TRBV7-3 and TRBJ2-2, is GAGVSQTPSNKVTEKGKYVELRCDPISGHTALYWYRQSLGQGPEFLIYFQGTGAADDSGLPNDRFFAVRPEGSVSTLKIQRTERGDSAVYLCASSEDRGQELFFGEGSRLTVL.

This clone has just a few counts. The chain uses TRBV7-9 and TRBJ1-1; perhaps TRBD1 as D (6 bases). This CDR3 spans 17 amino acids. CDR1 and CDR2 from the germline V gene are SEHNR and FQNEAQ (reference sequence). Trimming took 3 bases from V and 0 from J, leaving 17 bases between them. This CDR3 reads CASSFWSSGTMNTEAFF. The CDR3 DNA reads TGTGCCAGCAGCTTTTGGTCTTCCGGGACAATGAACACTGAAGCTTTCTTT.

J is TRBJ2-3 and V is TRBV7-8, with 10 bases matching TRBD1. The CDR3 sequence is 18 residues long. V shed 1 base and J 3 bases; nucleotides not matched to a gene: 10. CDR1 and CDR2 (germline): SGHVS, FQNEAQ. In DNA form, the CDR3 reads TGTGCCAGCAGCTTAGGACAGGGGGCCTTTTTACTAACAGATACGCAGTATTTT. It encodes CASSLGQGAFLLTDTQYF.

This clone was seen only a few times. The chain joins TRBV10-3 to TRBJ2-7, with 11 bases that match TRBD2. Germline V CDR1 and CDR2: ENHRY, SYGVKD. V was pared by 11 bases and J by 4 bases, with 10 bases of the junction left unmatched. The CDR3 length is 14 residues. The CDR3 loop is CAAGGLAGGYEQYF. The CDR3 coding sequence is TGTGCCGCCGGGGGTCTAGCGGGGGGTTACGAGCAGTACTTC.

The chain uses TRBV4-1 and TRBJ2-3, with 16 nucleotides matching TRBD2. CDR1 and CDR2 from the germline V gene are MGHRA and YSYEKL. V gave up 3 bases and J gave up 0 bases; unmatched junction bases: 6. This CDR3 has 19 amino acids. CDR3 loop: CASSQPGLAGGRSTDTQYF. Written as DNA, the CDR3 is TGCGCCAGCAGCCAGCCGGGACTAGCGGGGGGGCGAAGCACAGATACGCAGTATTTT.

V usage is TRBV14 and J usage is TRBJ2-6, with D perhaps TRBD1 (5 bases). Looked up from germline, CDR1 is SGHDN and CDR2 is FVKESK. The V end lost 5 bases, the J end lost 3 bases, and 17 bases lay between the germline ends. The CDR3 runs 17 residues. CDR3 sequence reads: CASSLQAVGNGANVLTF. The CDR3 bases are TGTGCCAGCAGCTTACAGGCCGTAGGTAATGGGGCCAACGTCCTGACTTTC.

The V gene is TRBV30, the J gene TRBJ1-2; D might be TRBD1 (5 bases). CDR1 and CDR2 from the germline V gene are GTSNPN and SVGIG (reference sequence). This CDR3 is 14 amino acids long. The V end lost 4 bases, the J end lost 4 bases, and 16 bases lay between the germline ends. Here the CDR3 DNA reads TGTGCCTGGAAGGGGCAGGTCACCGCCTATGGCTACACCTTC. This encodes CAWKGQVTAYGYTF.

This clone appeared a few times. The chain recombines TRBV7-9 with TRBJ1-5; possible D gene TRBD1, 5 bases. Germline V gives CDR1 SEHNR, CDR2 FQNEAQ (reference sequence). The ends were cut back, 1 base at V and 4 bases at J, with 8 bases in the middle. This CDR3 is 14 amino acids long. In nucleotides, the CDR3 is TGTGCCAGCAGCTTAGGACAGACGAATCAGCCCCAGCATTTT. This gives the protein CASSLGQTNQPQHF.

This clone was detected many times. V gene TRBV2 combines with J gene TRBJ2-3; D is perhaps TRBD2 (5 bases). CDR3 length equals 14 residues. CDR1 and CDR2 (germline): SNHLY, FYNNEI. The V gene lost 4 bases and the J gene lost 2 bases, with 10 bases spanning the gap. In nucleotides, the CDR3 is TGTGCCAGCAGTGGGACTGGCTCCACAGATACGCAGTATTTT. It is translated as CASSGTGSTDTQYF.

V is TRBV29-1 and J is TRBJ2-1; unclear D gene. Germline V gene sequence: CDR1 SQVTM, CDR2 ANQGSEA. This CDR3 spans 13 amino acids. Trimming took 3 bases from V and 4 from J, leaving 10 bases between them. The CDR3 DNA reads as TGCAGCGTTGACAGGCCAGAATACAATGAGCAGTTCTTC. Amino acids: CSVDRPEYNEQFF.

About this clone: This sample includes further DNA sequences coding for the same CDR3. The chain couples TRBV7-8 to TRBJ2-3, with TRBD1 matching over 8 bases. Per the germline V gene, CDR1 is SGHVS and CDR2 is FQNEAQ. This CDR3 is 15 amino acids long. J lost 3 bases, V lost 5 bases, and 7 bases had no gene match. This CDR3 is CASSPGQGLTDTQYF. CDR3 coding DNA: TGTGCCAGCAGCCCCGGACAGGGATTGACAGATACGCAGTATTTT.

This clone has more than one count but fewer than ten. The chain carries TRBV10-1 and TRBJ1-6, with a weak D call TRBD1 (6 bases). V gave up 6 bases and J gave up 7 bases, with 10 bases separating them. Looked up from germline, CDR1 is WNHNN and CDR2 is SYGVQD (reference sequence). CDR3 length: 13 amino acids. CDR3 sequence: CASSGQFNSPLHF. CDR3 nucleotide sequence: TGCGCCAGCAGCGGACAGTTCAATTCACCCCTCCACTTT.

This clone was counted only a few times. V is TRBV7-8 and J is TRBJ2-6; D not resolved. The CDR3 contains 14 residues. Germline V gene sequence: CDR1 SGHVS, CDR2 FQNEAQ. Trimming took off 1 base at V and 4 bases at J, with 5 bases between the two ends. The CDR3 sequence is CASSLVQGANVLTF. The CDR3 nucleotides read TGTGCCAGCAGCTTAGTACAAGGGGCCAACGTCCTGACTTTC.

The V gene is TRBV11-2, the J gene TRBJ1-1, with 7 bases aligning to TRBD1. The CDR3 is 15 residues long. The J segment lost 0 bases and the V segment lost 8 bases, leaving 9 bases of the junction unmatched. In germline, CDR1 is SGHAT, CDR2 FQNNGV. The CDR3 nucleotides are TGTGCCAGCCGACAGGGACTTCCTATGAACACTGAAGCTTTCTTT. The encoded protein is CASRQGLPMNTEAFF.

This sequence joins TRBV18 and TRBJ1-6; no clear D gene. From germline, CDR1 is KGHSH and CDR2 LQKENI. Trimming pared 6 bases from V and 5 bases from J, leaving 14 bases between. CDR3 length: 15 residues. The CDR3 nucleotides are TGTGCCAGCTCCGCGGGAGGAGCCAATAATTCACCCCTCCACTTT. It yields the protein CASSAGGANNSPLHF.

This clone has only a few counts. The V and J genes are TRBV11-2 and TRBJ2-4; D might be TRBD1 (6 bases). CDR3 length: 15 amino acids. Deletions cut 1 base from V and 8 bases from J, with 15 bases between. The germline CDR1 and CDR2 sequences are SGHAT and FQNNGV. CDR3 nucleotide sequence: TGTGCCAGCAGCTTAGGCCTAGGGGGTACTGACATTCAGTACTTC. As protein: CASSLGLGGTDIQYF.

The CDR3: CAWVNRGLLNYGYTF. Here the CDR3 DNA reads TGTGCCTGGGTAAACAGGGGGCTCCTTAACTATGGCTACACCTTC. The chain links TRBV30 to TRBJ1-2; TRBD1 matches 9 bases. Germline V gives CDR1 GTSNPN, CDR2 SVGIG (reference sequence). This CDR3 contains 15 residues. With 5 bases clipped from V and 1 base from J, the junction kept 8 bases outside the gene matches.

This clone qualifies as medium-sized. The sample has other DNA sequences that encode this CDR3 too. V gene TRBV7-9 combines with J gene TRBJ1-2; D not certain. The CDR3 is 12 amino acids. Deletions cut 3 bases from V and 4 bases from J, with 6 bases between. Germline lookup yields CDR1 SEHNR and CDR2 FQNEAQ (reference sequence). CDR3 coding DNA: TGTGCCAGCAGCTTTGGGAGCTATGGCTACACCTTC. This sequence encodes CASSFGSYGYTF. Looking up the rest from reference TRBV7-9 and TRBJ1-2 gives the full variable domain: DTGVSQNPRHKITKRGQNVTFRCDPISEHNRLYWYRQTLGQGPEFLTYFQNEAQLEKSRLLSDRFSAERPKGSFSTLEIQRTEQGDSAMYLCASSFGSYGYTFGSGTRLTVV.

About this clone itself: This specimen includes other DNA sequences encoding the same CDR3. J is TRBJ1-4 and V is TRBV5-6; 7 bases are shared with TRBD1. Germline loops: CDR1 SGHDT, CDR2 YYEEEE. V shed 0 bases and J 2 bases; nucleotides not matched to a gene: 1. CDR3 length equals 15 residues. The CDR3 DNA reads TGTGCCAGCAGCTTGGCAGGGGGGACTAATGAAAAACTGTTTTTT. Its translation: CASSLAGGTNEKLFF.

This sequence joins TRBV7-9 and TRBJ2-1; 7 nucleotides agree with TRBD2. With 5 bases clipped from V and 4 bases from J, the junction kept 14 bases outside the gene matches. CDR1 and CDR2 from the germline V gene are SEHNR and FQNEAQ (reference sequence). This CDR3 has 17 residues. CDR3 in amino acids: CASSPGLRAGIYNEQFF. CDR3 DNA sequence: TGTGCCAGCAGCCCAGGTTTGCGAGCGGGGATATACAATGAGCAGTTCTTC.

V gene TRBV19 combines with J gene TRBJ2-6; D is perhaps TRBD2 (5 bases). The CDR3 has 17 amino acids. Deletions cut 5 bases from V and 3 bases from J, with 17 bases between. Per the germline V gene, CDR1 is LNHDA and CDR2 is SQIVND (reference sequence). Here the CDR3 DNA reads TGTGCCAGTAGTTCCTACATATCGAGGGTTGGGGCCAACGTCCTGACTTTC. Its protein is CASSSYISRVGANVLTF.

The count of this clone is one. CDR3 nucleotides: TGTGCCAGCGGGGTCCTGAGGGGAGGTGGCTACACCTTC. Protein: CASGVLRGGGYTF. V usage is TRBV6-5 and J usage is TRBJ1-2; TRBD1 is a possible D gene (5 bases). The germline V and J ends were trimmed by 8 bases and 7 bases, with 17 bases remaining between them. Germline CDR1 and CDR2: MNHEY and SVGAGI. The CDR3 totals 13 residues.